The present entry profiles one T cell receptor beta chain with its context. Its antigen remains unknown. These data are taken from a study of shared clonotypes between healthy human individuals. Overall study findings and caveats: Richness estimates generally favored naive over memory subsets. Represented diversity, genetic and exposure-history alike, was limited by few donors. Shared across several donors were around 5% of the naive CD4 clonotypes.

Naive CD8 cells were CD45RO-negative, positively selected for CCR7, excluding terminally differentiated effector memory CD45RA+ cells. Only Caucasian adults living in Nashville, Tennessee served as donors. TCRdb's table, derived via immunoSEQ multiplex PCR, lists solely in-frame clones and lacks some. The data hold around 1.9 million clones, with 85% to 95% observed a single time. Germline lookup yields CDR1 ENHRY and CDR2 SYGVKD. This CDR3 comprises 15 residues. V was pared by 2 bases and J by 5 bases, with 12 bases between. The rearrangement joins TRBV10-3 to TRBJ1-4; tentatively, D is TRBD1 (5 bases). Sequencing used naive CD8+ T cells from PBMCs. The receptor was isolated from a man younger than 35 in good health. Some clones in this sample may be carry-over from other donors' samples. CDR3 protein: CAISEDRGRNEKLFF. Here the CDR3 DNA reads TGTGCCATCAGTGAGGACCGGGGGAGGAATGAAAAACTGTTTTTT.